The 31 T cell receptor beta chains reported below all come from one sample, sequenced in a study of cytomegalovirus exposure and HLA in healthy donors. Use of 60 Vbeta and 13 Jbeta primers characterized the PCR. Repertoires were generated with immunoSEQ multiplex PCR, while TCRdb's copy carries only in-frame clones and drops some. The data contain about 150,000 clones, roughly 75% of them singletons. The material sequenced was PBMCs. The receptors originated from a man aged 18 to 29 in good health and CMV-seronegative.

The rearrangement joins TRBV7-2 to TRBJ1-2, with unresolved D. CDR1 and CDR2 (germline): SGHTA, FQGNSA. The CDR3 has 15 residues. V lost 1 base and J 0 bases, leaving 9 bases between the germline ends. CDR3 in amino acids: CASSLDWSANYGYTF. In DNA, the CDR3 is TGTGCCAGCAGCTTAGATTGGTCAGCTAACTATGGCTACACCTTC.

The CDR3 DNA reads TGTGCCAGCTCACCAGCCGGGACAGGGGGGGGATCTAACTATGGCTACACCTTC. It encodes CASSPAGTGGGSNYGYTF. V usage is TRBV18 and J usage is TRBJ1-2; the match to TRBD1 covers 11 bases. The V segment lost 2 bases and the J segment 0 bases; nucleotides outside the gene matches: 8. The CDR3 spans 18 residues. The germline V gene encodes CDR1 KGHSH and CDR2 LQKENI.

This chain joins TRBV5-1 and TRBJ2-3, with 8 bases aligning to TRBD2. V was clipped by 1 base and J by 2 bases; unmatched bases: 6. Germline V gene lookup returns CDR1 SGHRS and CDR2 YFSETQ. The CDR3 sequence is 16 residues long. The CDR3 region is CASSLSRGAPTDTQYF. CDR3 in DNA: TGCGCCAGCAGCTTGTCGCGGGGGGCCCCCACAGATACGCAGTATTTT.

V gene TRBV6-5 combines with J gene TRBJ1-2, with 8 bases matching TRBD1. Germline V gene sequence: CDR1 MNHEY, CDR2 SVGAGI. J lost 6 bases, V lost 0 bases, and 6 bases had no gene match. The CDR3 runs 15 residues. This chain's CDR3 is CASSYSVRGQDGYTF. CDR3 nucleotides: TGTGCCAGCAGTTACTCGGTCAGGGGGCAGGATGGCTACACCTTC.

The genes are TRBV10-3 and TRBJ2-3; TRBD2 agrees at 15 bases. This CDR3 spans 17 amino acids. V shed 9 bases, J shed 0 bases, and the junction held 7 bases outside the gene matches. Germline V lookup: CDR1 ENHRY, CDR2 SYGVKD. The DNA for the CDR3 is TGTGCCATAGGACTAGCGGGAGGGCCGCTTAGCACAGATACGCAGTATTTT. Its protein product is CAIGLAGGPLSTDTQYF.

The V gene is TRBV25-1, the J gene TRBJ1-2; D not certain. This CDR3 has 14 residues. The germline V gene has CDR1 MGHDK and CDR2 SYGVNS. Trimming stripped 4 bases from V and 7 bases from J, with 16 bases between. The CDR3 reads CASSGYTRESGYTF. CDR3 nucleotide sequence: TGTGCCAGCAGTGGTTATACAAGGGAGAGTGGCTACACCTTC.

The chain has TRBV4-1 and TRBJ1-1; D possibly corresponds to TRBD1 (5 bases). Trimming removed 4 bases from V and 5 bases from J, with 14 bases in between. Germline V gives CDR1 MGHRA, CDR2 YSYEKL. The CDR3 loop spans 14 amino acids. CDR3 in amino acids: CASSPPGGVTEAFF. The CDR3 nucleotides read TGCGCCAGCAGCCCGCCCGGGGGGGTAACTGAAGCTTTCTTT.

The V and J genes are TRBV7-2 and TRBJ2-5; 10 bases are a match to TRBD1. Germline V CDR1 and CDR2: SGHTA, FQGNSA. Trimming took 5 bases from V and 0 from J; bases not matched to a gene: 9. This CDR3 is built from 17 residues. The CDR3 sequence: CASSTGQGTSNQETQYF. CDR3 in DNA: TGTGCCAGCAGCACGGGACAGGGGACTTCTAACCAAGAGACCCAGTACTTC.

The chain couples TRBV5-6 to TRBJ2-7; D remains ambiguous. The ends were cut back, 3 bases at V and 4 bases at J, with 11 bases in the middle. CDR1 and CDR2 from the germline V gene are SGHDT and YYEEEE. The CDR3 runs to 13 residues. The CDR3 region has the DNA TGTGCCAGCAGCTCGGAACAGCTATACGAGCAGTACTTC. Translating gives CASSSEQLYEQYF. Looking up the rest from reference TRBV5-6 and TRBJ2-7 gives the full variable domain: DAGVTQSPTHLIKTRGQQVTLRCSPKSGHDTVSWYQQALGQGPQFIFQYYEEEERQRGNFPDRFSGHQFPNYSSELNVNALLLGDSALYLCASSSEQLYEQYFGPGTRLTVT.

This sequence joins TRBV5-1 and TRBJ2-1; 9 nucleotides agree with TRBD1. The V gene end was trimmed by 3 bases and the J gene end by 6 bases; junction bases not matched to a gene: 7. CDR3 length: 15 amino acids. CDR1 is SGHRS and CDR2 is YFSETQ in the germline V gene. The CDR3 loop reads CASSSQTGGGNEQFF. The CDR3 bases are TGCGCCAGCAGCTCCCAGACAGGGGGGGGCAATGAGCAGTTCTTC.

This clone has only a few counts. The chain is built from TRBV10-3 and TRBJ2-5, with 10 bases fitting TRBD2. J gave up 4 bases and V 8 bases, and 4 bases lay outside the gene matches. The CDR3 is 13 residues long. Germline V lookup: CDR1 ENHRY, CDR2 SYGVKD. This CDR3 reads CAILLAGTETQYF. The CDR3 DNA is TGTGCCATCCTACTAGCGGGAACAGAGACCCAGTACTTC.

This clone was found many times. The gene calls are TRBV6-1 and TRBJ1-4; D not certain. CDR1 is MNHNS, CDR2 SASEGT, per germline. The length of the CDR3 is 15 residues. Trimming removed 1 base at V and 11 bases at J, with 17 bases between. CDR3 DNA: TGTGCCAGCAGTGAAGGACCAGAGGTAGTCGGGAAACTGTTTTTT. Amino acid sequence: CASSEGPEVVGKLFF.

This clone was seen only a few times. The chain couples TRBV7-6 to TRBJ2-7, with 9 bases aligning to TRBD2. The germline CDR1 and CDR2 sequences are SGHVS and FNYEAQ. The CDR3 sequence is 14 residues long. J gave up 7 bases and V 3 bases, and 7 bases lay outside the gene matches. CDR3 sequence reads: CASSLAGGAWEQYF. CDR3 nucleotide sequence: TGTGCCAGCAGCTTGGCGGGGGGGGCCTGGGAGCAGTACTTC.

V is TRBV15 and J is TRBJ2-1; the D gene is possibly TRBD2 (5 bases). This CDR3 comprises 13 residues. CDR1 is LNHNV and CDR2 is YYDKDF in the germline V gene (reference sequence). V lost 1 base to trimming and J lost 9 bases, with 10 bases between them. CDR3 sequence: CATSRGPGVEQFF. The CDR3, as DNA: TGTGCCACCAGCAGAGGTCCCGGGGTTGAGCAGTTCTTC.

V and J are TRBV5-1 and TRBJ2-5, with 7 bases identical to TRBD2. J lost 1 base, V lost 4 bases, and 4 bases had no gene match. Germline CDR1 reads SGHRS; CDR2 reads YFSETQ. The CDR3 length is 14 residues. CDR3 DNA: TGCGCCAGCAGCGTGACTAGCATCCAAGAGACCCAGTACTTC. It codes for CASSVTSIQETQYF.

This chain joins TRBV7-2 and TRBJ1-2, with 9 bases aligning to TRBD1. The length of the CDR3 is 16 residues. Germline V gene sequence: CDR1 SGHTA, CDR2 FQGNSA. V was pared by 5 bases and J by 2 bases, with 9 bases of the junction left unmatched. The CDR3 sequence is CASSPLGGQGNYGYTF. The CDR3 DNA follows: TGTGCCAGCAGCCCGCTCGGCGGACAGGGGAACTATGGCTACACCTTC.

The chain joins TRBV4-1 to TRBJ1-5, with no clear D. CDR1 is MGHRA, CDR2 YSYEKL, per germline. V was pared by 2 bases and J by 1 base, with 9 bases between. The CDR3 is 15 residues long. The CDR3 spells CASSQTGRSNQPQHF. The CDR3 region has the DNA TGCGCCAGCAGCCAAACCGGGAGAAGCAATCAGCCCCAGCATTTT.

Comments on this clone: The junction shows a germline mismatch at one end, possibly a read error. The chain carries TRBV10-3 and TRBJ2-5, with 13 nucleotides matching TRBD2. Germline assignment: CDR1 ENHRY and CDR2 SYGVKD. The CDR3 covers 15 residues. As DNA, the CDR3 is TGTGCCAGCAGTGAACTAGCGGGAGGGGAAGAGACCCAGTACTTC. It encodes CASSELAGGEETQYF.

The rearrangement uses TRBV4-3 and TRBJ2-1; 8 bases map to TRBD2. Losses at the gene ends were 8 bases for V and 0 bases for J; bases not matched to a gene: 3. The CDR3 sequence is 14 residues long. Per the germline V gene, CDR1 is LGHNA and CDR2 is YSLEER. Here the CDR3 DNA reads TGCGCCAGCGGGGCGGGGGGCTCCTACAATGAGCAGTTCTTC. Its protein product is CASGAGGSYNEQFF.

The chain carries TRBV5-1 and TRBJ2-7; TRBD1 agrees at 8 bases. The CDR3 covers 16 residues. Germline-derived CDR1 and CDR2 are SGHRS and YFSETQ. Germline trimming cut 4 bases from V and 2 bases from J; bases unmatched to any gene: 11. The CDR3 reads CASSVLTGAKPYEQYF. The DNA of the CDR3 is TGCGCCAGCAGCGTCCTGACAGGGGCCAAACCCTACGAGCAGTACTTC. Full variable domain (missing parts from reference TRBV5-1 and TRBJ2-7): KAGVTQTPRYLIKTRGQQVTLSCSPISGHRSVSWYQQTPGQGLQFLFEYFSETQRNKGNFPGRFSGRQFSNSRSEMNVSTLELGDSALYLCASSVLTGAKPYEQYFGPGTRLTVT.

The chain carries TRBV6-5 and TRBJ1-5; D may be TRBD1 (6 bases). Germline CDR1 and CDR2: MNHEY and SVGAGI. This CDR3 region has 15 residues. The V gene lost 5 bases and the J gene lost 5 bases, with 16 bases spanning the gap. CDR3 coding DNA: TGTGCCAGCAGTCTACAGGGAGGGGACGATCAGCCCCAGCATTTT. Translating gives CASSLQGGDDQPQHF.

The rearrangement joins TRBV4-3 to TRBJ1-5; TRBD1 is a possible D gene (5 bases). The CDR3 is 14 residues long. With 6 bases removed from V and 5 bases from J, the gap between germline ends came to 14 bases. The V gene's germline CDR1 is LGHNA and CDR2 YSLEER. CDR3 bases: TGCGCCAGCAGTGAGGGACTTATCGATCAGCCCCAGCATTTT. It is translated as CASSEGLIDQPQHF.

The chain has TRBV5-1 and TRBJ2-7, with 9 bases fitting TRBD1. This CDR3 comprises 14 residues. J lost 5 bases, V lost 4 bases, and 7 bases had no gene match. Germline CDR1 reads SGHRS; CDR2 reads YFSETQ. The CDR3 is CASSTGQGNHEQYF. The CDR3 DNA sequence: TGCGCCAGCAGCACGGGACAGGGCAACCACGAGCAGTACTTC.

In this sample, this clone turned up a few times. The J gene is TRBJ2-7, the V gene TRBV2; 13 bases line up with TRBD2. CDR1 and CDR2 from the germline V gene are SNHLY and FYNNEI. With V trimmed by 4 bases and J by 13 bases, 13 bases remained unmatched. The CDR3 loop spans 15 amino acids. CDR3 nucleotide sequence: TGTGCCAGCAGTGTTCAACCTCCCACTAGCGGGAGGGGATACTTC. This encodes CASSVQPPTSGRGYF.

CDR3 in amino acids: CASSLGLKPPYNEQFF. CDR3 DNA: TGTGCCAGCAGTTTGGGGCTAAAACCTCCCTACAATGAGCAGTTCTTC. The chain has TRBV27 and TRBJ2-1; perhaps TRBD1 as D (5 bases). V was clipped by 3 bases and J by 2 bases, with 14 bases between them. CDR1 is MNHEY and CDR2 is SMNVEV in the germline V gene (reference sequence). CDR3 length equals 16 residues.

This rearrangement joins TRBV18 to TRBJ1-1; D remains unclear. Trimming pared 3 bases from V and 6 bases from J, leaving 8 bases between. Germline CDR1 and CDR2: KGHSH and LQKENI. The CDR3 spans 12 residues. The CDR3 DNA sequence: TGTGCCAGCTCACCCCAACAGTCTGAAGCTTTCTTT. Its translation: CASSPQQSEAFF.

This chain joins TRBV11-2 and TRBJ2-5, with 10 positions matching TRBD1. This CDR3 has 18 amino acids. J gave up 5 bases and V 5 bases, and 17 bases lay outside the gene matches. The V gene's germline CDR1 is SGHAT and CDR2 FQNNGV. The CDR3 sequence is CASSPLTPRDRGSETQYF. In DNA, the CDR3 is TGTGCCAGCAGCCCCCTTACCCCCCGGGACAGGGGCTCGGAGACCCAGTACTTC.

The chain carries TRBV28 and TRBJ2-1; 9 nucleotides match TRBD2. The CDR3 spans 17 residues. Germline V CDR1 and CDR2: MDHEN, SYDVKM. V lost 6 bases, J lost 6 bases, and 15 bases stayed unmatched. The CDR3 loop is CASSPRPGTSSFNEQFF. The CDR3 coding sequence is TGTGCCAGCAGCCCCAGACCCGGGACTAGCAGTTTCAATGAGCAGTTCTTC.

V is TRBV5-6 and J is TRBJ2-3; D is unresolved. V was pared by 2 bases and J by 2 bases, with 3 bases between. This CDR3 has 12 amino acids. CDR1 is SGHDT, CDR2 YYEEEE, per germline. The CDR3 loop is CASSFYTDTQYF. The CDR3 nucleotides read TGTGCCAGCAGCTTTTACACAGATACGCAGTATTTT.

V usage is TRBV6-5 and J usage is TRBJ2-5; 9 bases fit TRBD2. V was clipped by 4 bases and J by 5 bases; unmatched bases: 8. The CDR3 contains 15 residues. Germline loops: CDR1 MNHEY, CDR2 SVGAGI. CDR3 in amino acids: CASSSREGPSETQYF. The CDR3 DNA reads TGTGCCAGCAGTTCGCGGGAGGGCCCTTCCGAGACCCAGTACTTC.

The chain joins TRBV15 to TRBJ2-5; 8 nucleotides align to TRBD1. Trimming at V came to 7 bases and at J to 5 bases, leaving 9 bases not matched to a gene. The length of the CDR3 is 14 residues. Germline values: CDR1 LNHNV, CDR2 YYDKDF (reference sequence). Here the CDR3 reads CATKGQGTVETQYF. As DNA, the CDR3 is TGTGCCACCAAAGGACAGGGAACGGTCGAGACCCAGTACTTC.